The source of this T cell receptor beta chain is a study of T-cell memory formation after mild COVID-19. At the level of the study: TCR clusters mostly belonged to single donors. Study results and caveats: Day 15 to 85 contractors were CD4/CD8 balanced; later expanders leaned CD4+. Most CD4+ clones that shrank were in CM and EM, while CD8+ ones turned up in EMRA.

Employing constant-segment primers, 5'RACE generated TCR alpha and TCR beta cDNA libraries bearing sample barcodes and UMIs. From the 5' RACE reads, TCRdb called clonotypes with MiXCR, one entry per CDR3 protein. The sample yields 530,000 or so distinct CDR3 sequences, around 16% seen once. Per the germline V gene, CDR1 is SGHVS and CDR2 is FQNEAQ. V was trimmed by 1 base and J by 3 bases, leaving 21 bases between them. The CDR3 consists of 18 residues. With regard to this clonotype: What it binds is not known.

The sequencing input was PBMCs or a T cell subset sorted from them (not recorded which). The chain links TRBV7-8 to TRBJ2-5; D possibly uses TRBD1 or TRBD2 (6 bases each). This TCR was recovered from an adult woman who had mild COVID-19 (a few samples of this study predate the infection). Cell type and time point are not known. Here the CDR3 reads CASSLVPWGAYLEETQYF. DNA of the CDR3: TGTGCCAGCAGCTTAGTCCCATGGGGGGCATACTTAGAAGAGACCCAGTACTTC.